The 27 T cell receptor beta chains below all came from one sample that was sequenced in a study of blood T cell repertoires in COVID-19. Generated by immunoSEQ multiplex PCR, the TCRdb table keeps only in-frame clones and is missing some. The table records nearly 95,000 clones, approximately 87% of them present only once. The sample comprised peripheral blood. The receptors stem from a human donor with acute or convalescent COVID-19. The donor label of this sample is uncertain.

The CDR3 here is CASSGGKYEQYF. CDR3 sequence (DNA): TGTGCCAGCAGCGGGGGCAAGTACGAGCAGTACTTC. This chain uses TRBV5-5 with TRBJ2-7, with a tentative D call TRBD1 (6 bases). The CDR3 length is 12 residues. Germline CDR1 and CDR2: SGHKS and YYEKEE (reference sequence). V gave up 4 bases and J gave up 4 bases, with 9 bases separating them.

CDR3 loop: CASSLASGGPRSTDTQYF. In DNA, the CDR3 is TGTGCCAGCAGCTTAGCGAGCGGGGGGCCGAGAAGTACAGATACGCAGTATTTT. The V call is TRBV7-9, the J call TRBJ2-3; TRBD2 matches at 9 bases. This CDR3 region has 18 residues. V was clipped by 0 bases and J by 3 bases; unmatched bases: 10. The germline gives CDR1 SEHNR, CDR2 FQNEAQ (reference sequence).

This chain joins TRBV28 and TRBJ1-1, with 8 bases identical to TRBD1. CDR1 and CDR2 (germline): MDHEN, SYDVKM. Unmatched junction bases numbered 13, after V lost 10 bases and J lost 3 bases. The CDR3 covers 15 residues. The CDR3 bases are TGTGCCACTGCGGGACAGGCCCCGGGGGACACTGAAGCTTTCTTT. Its protein is CATAGQAPGDTEAFF.

V usage is TRBV3-1 (or the pseudogene TRBV3-2) and J usage is TRBJ1-2, with D possibly TRBD1 on 5 matching bases. This CDR3 has 21 residues. CDR1 and CDR2 (germline): LGHDT, YNNKEL (reference sequence). The germline V and J ends were trimmed by 4 bases and 2 bases, with 32 bases remaining between them. Written as DNA, the CDR3 is TGTGCCAGCAGCCCTAGGGGTTGGCCACAAAGACAGACAAATCAGAACTATGGCTACACCTTC. It yields the protein CASSPRGWPQRQTNQNYGYTF.

The chain is built from TRBV11-2 and TRBJ2-7; TRBD1 matches 7 bases. The ends lost 1 base at V and 2 bases at J; junction bases unmatched: 8. Germline CDR1 reads SGHAT; CDR2 reads FQNNGV. This CDR3 has 16 residues. CDR3 DNA sequence: TGTGCCAGCAGCTTAGCCCTTCGACAGGGCCCCTACGAGCAGTACTTC. Amino acid sequence: CASSLALRQGPYEQYF. Looking up the rest from reference TRBV11-2 and TRBJ2-7 gives the full variable domain: EAGVAQSPRYKIIEKRQSVAFWCNPISGHATLYWYQQILGQGPKLLIQFQNNGVVDDSQLPKDRFSAERLKGVDSTLKIQPAKLEDSAVYLCASSLALRQGPYEQYFGPGTRLTVT.

The V and J genes are TRBV28 and TRBJ1-4; no clear D gene. The CDR3 runs to 16 residues. Germline V gives CDR1 MDHEN, CDR2 SYDVKM. The V end lost 9 bases, the J end lost 0 bases, and 17 bases lay between the germline ends. The CDR3 bases are TGTGCCAGTTTAGGCGGCCGGATTGCAACTAATGAAAAACTGTTTTTT. It yields the protein CASLGGRIATNEKLFF.

The chain couples TRBV20-1 to TRBJ2-7; 9 bases match TRBD1. J lost 1 base, V lost 3 bases, and 10 bases had no gene match. The germline V gene encodes CDR1 DFQATT and CDR2 SNEGSKA (reference sequence). The CDR3 covers 16 residues. The CDR3 loop reads CSASATTGTGSYEQYF. DNA for the CDR3: TGCAGTGCTAGTGCCACTACCGGGACAGGGTCCTACGAGCAGTACTTC.

The chain is built from TRBV7-9 and TRBJ2-3, with a tentative D call TRBD2 (7 bases). CDR3 length equals 12 residues. V was trimmed by 5 bases and J by 11 bases, leaving 14 bases between them. CDR1 and CDR2 (germline): SEHNR, FQNEAQ (reference sequence). The CDR3 sequence is CASSQAGAWQYF. The CDR3 DNA sequence: TGTGCCAGCAGCCAGGCGGGGGCCTGGCAGTATTTT.

The chain is built from TRBV4-3 and TRBJ2-7; D may be TRBD2 (5 bases). CDR1 is LGHNA, CDR2 YSLEER, per germline. This CDR3 region has 14 residues. Trimming left V 3 bases short and J 3 bases short, with 12 bases between. This CDR3 is CASSHSRDNYEQYF. The CDR3 DNA sequence: TGCGCCAGCAGCCACTCCCGGGATAACTACGAGCAGTACTTC.

The rearrangement uses TRBV24-1 and TRBJ2-7; no clear D. Germline lookup yields CDR1 KGHDR and CDR2 SFDVKD. The CDR3 length is 13 residues. V was clipped by 4 bases and J by 5 bases, with 11 bases between them. The CDR3 reads CATSDERRDEQYF. In DNA, the CDR3 is TGTGCCACCAGTGACGAGCGACGGGACGAGCAGTACTTC.

The gene calls are TRBV28 and TRBJ2-3; 10 bases match TRBD1. The CDR3 contains 16 residues. The trim removed 5 bases at V and 2 bases at J, leaving 7 bases unmatched. Germline CDR1 is MDHEN and CDR2 is SYDVKM. The CDR3 DNA reads TGTGCCAGCAGTGACAGGGGGCGGGGGTCCACAGATACGCAGTATTTT. Protein sequence: CASSDRGRGSTDTQYF.

V and J are TRBV18 and TRBJ2-2; D is unresolved. The CDR3 sequence is 15 residues long. Germline values: CDR1 KGHSH, CDR2 LQKENI. V dropped 3 bases and J dropped 5 bases, with 13 bases sitting between them. CDR3 nucleotides: TGTGCCAGCTCACCGTTCTCACATCCTACCGGGGAGCTGTTTTTT. Protein: CASSPFSHPTGELFF.

The rearrangement uses TRBV7-6 and TRBJ1-2; TRBD1 aligns across 7 bases. The V gene end was trimmed by 0 bases and the J gene end by 4 bases; junction bases not matched to a gene: 14. CDR1 SGHVS and CDR2 FNYEAQ come from the germline V gene. This CDR3 has 18 amino acids. CDR3 DNA sequence: TGTGCCAGCAGCTTAGCCTTGGGGCCGGGACAGCGAGGCTATGGCTACACCTTC. Protein sequence: CASSLALGPGQRGYGYTF.

The V call is TRBV7-9, the J call TRBJ2-5; 7 bases line up with TRBD1. The CDR3 covers 16 residues. Per the germline V gene, CDR1 is SEHNR and CDR2 is FQNEAQ (reference sequence). Unmatched junction bases numbered 8, after V lost 3 bases and J lost 1 base. In DNA, the CDR3 is TGTGCCAGCAGCTTGGGGACAGCTTCCTCCCAAGAGACCCAGTACTTC. Translated: CASSLGTASSQETQYF. Filled out from reference TRBV7-9 and TRBJ2-5, the complete variable domain reads DTGVSQNPRHKITKRGQNVTFRCDPISEHNRLYWYRQTLGQGPEFLTYFQNEAQLEKSRLLSDRFSAERPKGSFSTLEIQRTEQGDSAMYLCASSLGTASSQETQYFGPGTRLLVL.

V is TRBV5-4 and J is TRBJ2-3; D is perhaps TRBD2 (5 bases). Looked up from germline, CDR1 is SGHNT and CDR2 is YYREEE (reference sequence). CDR3 length equals 14 residues. V lost 4 bases and J lost 9, with 18 bases in between. CDR3 region: CASSQRTDGGTQYF. The CDR3 region has the DNA TGTGCCAGCAGCCAGCGGACCGACGGAGGAACGCAGTATTTT.

The gene calls are TRBV6-5 and TRBJ1-1; 10 nucleotides line up with TRBD1. The ends lost 6 bases at V and 11 bases at J; junction bases unmatched: 9. The V gene's germline CDR1 is MNHEY and CDR2 SVGAGI. The CDR3 has 13 amino acids. CDR3 loop: CASRPRDRGLAFF. Here the CDR3 DNA reads TGTGCCAGCAGACCCCGGGACAGGGGTCTGGCTTTCTTT.

This rearrangement joins TRBV6-5 to TRBJ1-2, with D perhaps TRBD1 (5 bases). This CDR3 region has 15 residues. Germline-derived CDR1 and CDR2 are MNHEY and SVGAGI. V was clipped by 0 bases and J by 6 bases, with 14 bases between them. CDR3 sequence reads: CASSYSNLGGHGYTF. For the CDR3, the DNA is TGTGCCAGCAGTTACTCGAACTTGGGGGGACATGGCTACACCTTC.

CDR3 residues: CASRPSSGTDYQHF. CDR3 in DNA: TGTGCCAGCAGGCCCTCTTCAGGGACGGACTACCAGCATTTT. The V and J genes are TRBV28 and TRBJ1-5; D is possibly TRBD1 (5 bases). The V end lost 6 bases, the J end lost 12 bases, and 21 bases lay between the germline ends. This CDR3 spans 14 amino acids. Germline CDR1 is MDHEN and CDR2 is SYDVKM.

V gene TRBV28 combines with J gene TRBJ1-2; TRBD1 might be the D (6 bases). The V gene's germline CDR1 is MDHEN and CDR2 SYDVKM. The CDR3 contains 14 residues. V was cut by 2 bases and J by 6 bases, with 13 bases left in between. CDR3 sequence: CASSLRGALHGYTF. The CDR3 DNA reads as TGTGCCAGCAGTTTACGGGGGGCGCTTCATGGCTACACCTTC.

The V gene is TRBV20-1, the J gene TRBJ2-1, with D maybe TRBD1 (5 bases). There are 11 residues in the CDR3. Germline assignment: CDR1 DFQATT and CDR2 SNEGSKA (reference sequence). Trimming removed 6 bases from V and 10 bases from J, with 13 bases in between. In DNA form, the CDR3 reads TGCAGTGCCCCGTCTAGGGGCGAGCAGTTCTTC. Its translation is CSAPSRGEQFF.

The chain's CDR3 is CASRGQGVTEAFF. The CDR3 nucleotides read TGTGCCAGCAGGGGACAGGGAGTCACTGAAGCTTTCTTT. The genes are TRBV12-3 or TRBV12-4 and TRBJ1-1; 9 bases align to TRBD1. The CDR3 loop spans 13 amino acids. Trimming at V came to 6 bases and at J to 4 bases, leaving 3 bases not matched to a gene.

As DNA, the CDR3 is TGTGCCAGCAGCCCCCGGAGGACTAGCGGGGCAACGAGCTCCTACAATGAGCAGTTCTTC. This gives the protein CASSPRRTSGATSSYNEQFF. The V call is TRBV4-2, the J call TRBJ2-1; 12 positions match TRBD2. The CDR3 has 20 amino acids. Germline V lookup: CDR1 LGHNA, CDR2 YNFKEQ. The V gene end was trimmed by 4 bases and the J gene end by 0 bases; junction bases not matched to a gene: 13.

This chain connects TRBV3-1 (or the pseudogene TRBV3-2) to TRBJ2-7; 9 nucleotides agree with TRBD2. Germline CDR1 reads LGHDT; CDR2 reads YNNKEL (reference sequence). J lost 6 bases, V lost 3 bases, and 6 bases had no gene match. The CDR3 is made up of 14 amino acids. CDR3 bases: TGTGCCAGCAGCCATGCGGGGGGGCCTGGCGAGCAGTACTTC. Translation gives CASSHAGGPGEQYF.

The CDR3: CASSLVEGNTIYF. The CDR3 DNA is TGTGCCAGCAGCTTAGTTGAGGGAAACACCATATATTTT. The V and J genes are TRBV7-2 and TRBJ1-3; D is unresolved. Germline V gene lookup returns CDR1 SGHTA and CDR2 FQGNSA. V shed 1 base and J shed 4 bases, with 5 bases lying between them. The CDR3 consists of 13 residues. The full variable domain, its missing parts supplied by reference TRBV7-2 and TRBJ1-3, is GAGVSQSPSNKVTEKGKDVELRCDPISGHTALYWYRQSLGQGLEFLIYFQGNSAPDKSGLPSDRFSAERTGGSVSTLTIQRTQQEDSAVYLCASSLVEGNTIYFGEGSWLTVV.

This rearrangement joins TRBV4-1 to TRBJ2-1; 8 positions agree with TRBD2. The CDR3 spans 16 residues. Losses at the gene ends were 2 bases for V and 3 bases for J; bases not matched to a gene: 6. Germline V gives CDR1 MGHRA, CDR2 YSYEKL. CDR3 sequence reads: CASSQLTGGDYNEQFF. In nucleotides, the CDR3 is TGCGCCAGCAGCCAACTCACGGGGGGGGACTACAATGAGCAGTTCTTC.

The chain links TRBV30 to TRBJ2-7, with 8 positions matching TRBD2. Trimming cost V 6 bases and J 6 bases; bases outside gene matches: 4. The CDR3 has 11 amino acids. The germline gives CDR1 GTSNPN, CDR2 SVGIG (reference sequence). The CDR3 sequence is CACGGGSEQYF. CDR3 DNA sequence: TGTGCCTGCGGGGGGGGTTCCGAGCAGTACTTC.

This sequence joins TRBV6-2 or TRBV6-3 and TRBJ2-1; 13 bases agree with TRBD2. The length of the CDR3 is 20 residues. The junction had 12 bases not matched to a gene; V was cut back by 4 bases and J by 0 bases. The V gene's germline CDR1 is MNHEY and CDR2 SVGEGT. CDR3 residues: CASSSPSGTSGASSYNEQFF. The CDR3 bases are TGTGCCAGCAGTTCCCCCTCCGGGACTAGCGGGGCTAGCTCCTACAATGAGCAGTTCTTC.